This TCR beta chain was identified during a study of T-cell memory formation after mild COVID-19. The study's findings and limits: Contracting CD4+ clones lay largely in CM and EM, with CD8+ ones residing in EMRA.

This clonotype appeared a few times. Its antigen is undetermined. TCRdb re-derived calls from the 5' RACE reads in MiXCR, one entry per CDR3 protein. This table holds fewer than 700,000 distinct CDR3 sequences, less than 25% found once. Germline-derived CDR1 and CDR2 are SGHRS and YFSETQ. This CDR3 region has 14 residues. With 3 bases removed from V and 6 bases from J, the gap between germline ends came to 15 bases. Sequencing used PBMCs or a T cell subset sorted from them (not recorded which). The genes are TRBV5-1 and TRBJ1-2; D call uncertain. The sequence came from an adult woman who had mild COVID-19 (a few samples of this study predate the infection). Cell type and time point are not known. CDR3 region: CASSSSGLADGYTF. In DNA, the CDR3 is TGCGCCAGCAGCTCCAGCGGCCTAGCGGATGGCTACACCTTC.